This passage covers 8 T cell receptor beta chains from one sample sequenced in a study of glioma-infiltrating T cells. Using RNA template, CDR3s of TCR alpha and beta were amplified with iRepertoire arm-PCR. TCRdb called the multiplex PCR reads again in MiXCR, with one record for every CDR3 protein. This sample yields about 130,000 distinct CDR3 sequences, of which approximately 24% are seen a single time; approximately 26% belongs to the top ten. Sequences were obtained from glioma tissue, nonneoplastic brain tissue, or PBMCs (not recorded which). The receptors stem from a human donor with low-grade glioma or glioblastoma, undergoing nonglioma brain surgery, or in good health (not recorded which).

V is TRBV4-1 and J is TRBJ1-6; D perhaps matches TRBD1 (5 bases). This CDR3 region has 16 residues. Germline loops: CDR1 MGHRA, CDR2 YSYEKL. Trimming pared 0 bases from V and 4 bases from J, leaving 10 bases between. CDR3 nucleotides: TGCGCCAGCAGCCAAGAAGGGAGACAGTATAATTCACCCCTCCACTTT. Protein product: CASSQEGRQYNSPLHF.

This clonotype was recorded many times. J is TRBJ1-1 and V is TRBV6-1; 9 bases fit TRBD1. V shed 3 bases, J shed 4 bases, and the junction held 6 bases outside the gene matches. This CDR3 region has 15 residues. Germline lookup yields CDR1 MNHNS and CDR2 SASEGT. The CDR3 sequence is CASSEIDRGGTEAFF. The CDR3 coding sequence is TGTGCCAGCAGTGAGATCGACAGGGGGGGCACTGAAGCTTTCTTT.

This clonotype was counted between two and nine times. V gene TRBV19 combines with J gene TRBJ1-4; D unclear. This CDR3 is built from 13 residues. Trimming took 9 bases from V and 0 from J, leaving 8 bases between them. Germline assignment: CDR1 LNHDA and CDR2 SQIVND (reference sequence). This CDR3 reads CASMFATNEKLFF. The CDR3 coding sequence is TGTGCCAGCATGTTTGCAACTAATGAAAAACTGTTTTTT.

This clonotype was seen only a few times. The rearrangement links TRBV6-1 to TRBJ1-4, with 9 nucleotides matching TRBD1. Germline assignment: CDR1 MNHNS and CDR2 SASEGT. Trimming took 2 bases from V and 7 from J; bases not matched to a gene: 5. The CDR3 sequence is 15 residues long. The CDR3, as DNA: TGTGCCAGCAGTGAACCGGGACAGGGTGTTGAAAAACTGTTTTTT. Its protein product is CASSEPGQGVEKLFF.

This clonotype was observed at least ten times. The gene calls are TRBV7-2 and TRBJ2-3, with 8 bases matching TRBD2. Germline CDR1 reads SGHTA; CDR2 reads FQGNSA. CDR3 size: 15 residues. V shed 6 bases, J shed 6 bases, and the junction held 11 bases outside the gene matches. The CDR3 region is CASRVGGVLSDTQYF. In DNA, the CDR3 is TGTGCCAGCAGGGTCGGGGGGGTCCTATCGGATACGCAGTATTTT.

The genes are TRBV3-1 and TRBJ2-7; maybe TRBD2 (5 bases). The V gene's germline CDR1 is LGHDT and CDR2 YNNKEL (reference sequence). There are 14 residues in the CDR3. The CDR3 here is CASSQRTGTYKQYV. The CDR3, as DNA: TGTGCCAGCAGCCAACGGACGGGAACCTACAAGCAGTACGTC.

This clonotype was found many times. The gene calls are TRBV6-6 and TRBJ1-5; D ambiguous. The CDR3 has 14 residues. Looked up from germline, CDR1 is MNHNY and CDR2 is SVGAGI (reference sequence). V lost 2 bases, J lost 5 bases, and 10 bases lay in between. CDR3 amino acids: CASSYGSGHQPQHF. CDR3 nucleotide sequence: TGTGCCAGCAGTTACGGGTCAGGTCATCAGCCCCAGCATTTT.

This sequence joins TRBV2 and TRBJ2-5; 8 nucleotides line up with TRBD1. CDR1 and CDR2 from the germline V gene are SNHLY and FYNNEI. Trimming removed 9 bases from V and 0 bases from J; junction bases left unmatched: 3. This CDR3 is 13 amino acids long. CDR3 nucleotide sequence: TGTGCCAGAGGGACAGGAGACCAAGAGACCCAGTACTTC. It specifies CARGTGDQETQYF. Complete variable domain (other parts from reference TRBV2 and TRBJ2-5): EPEVTQTPSHQVTQMGQEVILRCVPISNHLYFYWYRQILGQKVEFLVSFYNNEISEKSEIFDDQFSVERPDGSNFTLKIRSTKLEDSAMYFCARGTGDQETQYFGPGTRLLVL.